Each of the 24 T cell receptor beta chains below was sequenced from the same sample in a study of blood T cells in healthy people across ages. Primers used in a second PCR of about 6 to 12 cycles were a sample-barcoded 5' primer and a J-beta primer mix. TCRdb itself ran the 5' RACE reads through MiXCR, one entry per CDR3 protein. The sample has about 1.4 million distinct CDR3 sequences; around 59% are singletons. The sample comprised blood. The receptors were sampled from a man aged 18 to 30 in good health.

This clonotype was counted only a few times. The V and J genes are TRBV12-3 or TRBV12-4 and TRBJ1-5, with a tentative D call TRBD1 (6 bases). This CDR3 region has 14 residues. V dropped 4 bases and J dropped 3 bases, with 10 bases sitting between them. The DNA of the CDR3 is TGTGCCAGCAGTTCTACAGGGAACAATCAGCCCCAGCATTTT. Translating gives CASSSTGNNQPQHF.

The rearrangement links TRBV4-3 to TRBJ1-5; D unclear. Trimming removed 3 bases from V and 6 bases from J, with 9 bases in between. The CDR3 runs 13 residues. Germline loops: CDR1 LGHNA, CDR2 YSLEER. The CDR3 spells CASSQALSQPQHF. The CDR3 DNA reads TGCGCCAGCAGCCAGGCTCTTAGTCAGCCCCAGCATTTT.

This chain joins TRBV6-1 and TRBJ1-4; D is unresolved. Trimming left V 1 base short and J 6 bases short, with 12 bases between. Germline CDR1 and CDR2: MNHNS and SASEGT. This CDR3 is 15 amino acids long. The CDR3 region has the DNA TGTGCCAGCAGTGAAGAGGTAGCCCCGGATGAAAAACTGTTTTTT. It yields the protein CASSEEVAPDEKLFF.

The V and J genes are TRBV20-1 and TRBJ2-7; unclear D gene. The end of the DNA fits TRBJ2-5 better, so the J call may be wrong. This CDR3 spans 12 amino acids. Germline CDR1 DFQATT, CDR2 SNEGSKA (reference sequence). In DNA, the CDR3 is TGCAGTGCCCCGGACCCCCGAGAGACCCAGTACTTC. Translating gives CSAPDPRETQYF.

There are a few counts of this clonotype. The rearrangement joins TRBV12-3 or TRBV12-4 to TRBJ1-2; TRBD1 matches at 7 bases. J was trimmed by 0 bases and V by 6 bases; bases with no gene match: 4. This CDR3 is built from 14 residues. This CDR3 is CASRPGQANYGYTF. The CDR3 DNA is TGTGCCAGCAGGCCCGGACAGGCTAACTATGGCTACACCTTC.

The CDR3, as DNA: TGTGCCAGCAGCTTATCCCGGGTAGTTACCTACAATGAGCAGTTCTTC. Translating it yields CASSLSRVVTYNEQFF. The rearrangement uses TRBV7-9 and TRBJ2-1; D remains unclear. V was shortened by 2 bases and J by 2 bases, with 13 bases between the two germline ends. The germline gives CDR1 SEHNR, CDR2 FQNEAQ (reference sequence). The CDR3 has 16 residues.

This clonotype was detected a few times. This chain links TRBV2 with TRBJ1-5, with 8 nucleotides matching TRBD1. Trimming cost V 4 bases and J 6 bases; bases outside gene matches: 5. From germline, CDR1 is SNHLY and CDR2 FYNNEI. CDR3 length: 14 residues. CDR3: CASSGRQGTQPQHF. Here the CDR3 DNA reads TGTGCCAGCAGTGGGAGACAGGGGACTCAGCCCCAGCATTTT.

J is TRBJ2-7 and V is TRBV20-1; D remains unclear. Germline assignment: CDR1 DFQATT and CDR2 SNEGSKA (reference sequence). Trimming pared 7 bases from V and 2 bases from J, leaving 18 bases between. The CDR3 runs to 14 residues. The CDR3 nucleotides are TGCAGTGTGGCTCCCACTTCGGCGCCCTACGAGCAGTACTTC. Residues: CSVAPTSAPYEQYF.

V usage is TRBV5-1 and J usage is TRBJ2-7; 7 positions match TRBD1. The J call is in doubt because the DNA end fits TRBJ2-5 better. This CDR3 is 15 amino acids long. Looked up from germline, CDR1 is SGHRS and CDR2 is YFSETQ. CDR3 DNA sequence: TGCGCCAGCAGGATCTCGACAGGGCGCGAAGAGACCCAGTACTTC. Translating gives CASRISTGREETQYF.

The gene calls are TRBV14 and TRBJ2-1; D ambiguous. In germline, CDR1 is SGHDN, CDR2 FVKESK. The CDR3 covers 14 residues. Trimming shortened V by 0 bases and J by 10 bases, and 13 bases separated the two germline ends. The CDR3 is CASSQDINLGEQFF. DNA of the CDR3: TGTGCCAGCAGCCAAGATATCAACCTAGGGGAGCAGTTCTTC.

The CDR3 spells CAITEGPKETQYF. CDR3 nucleotide sequence: TGTGCCATCACCGAGGGTCCAAAAGAGACCCAGTACTTC. The rearrangement joins TRBV10-3 to TRBJ2-5, with a weak D call TRBD2 (5 bases). This CDR3 has 13 residues. Trimming removed 7 bases from V and 3 bases from J, with 12 bases in between. Germline V CDR1 and CDR2: ENHRY, SYGVKD.

This clonotype was counted only a few times. The chain uses TRBV7-9 and TRBJ2-4; 11 nucleotides match TRBD2. The CDR3 is made up of 19 amino acids. Germline CDR1 is SEHNR and CDR2 is FQNEAQ (reference sequence). Germline trimming cut 1 base from V and 4 bases from J; bases unmatched to any gene: 12. As DNA, the CDR3 is TGTGCCAGCAGCTTAGTGGGCCCTAGCGGGGGGACCTCAAAAAACATTCAGTACTTC. Translating gives CASSLVGPSGGTSKNIQYF. Looking up the rest from reference TRBV7-9 and TRBJ2-4 gives the full variable domain: DTGVSQNPRHKITKRGQNVTFRCDPISEHNRLYWYRQTLGQGPEFLTYFQNEAQLEKSRLLSDRFSAERPKGSFSTLEIQRTEQGDSAMYLCASSLVGPSGGTSKNIQYFGAGTRLSVL.

The chain uses TRBV12-3 or TRBV12-4 and TRBJ2-6; D remains ambiguous. Trimming took off 6 bases at V and 5 bases at J, with 11 bases between the two ends. The CDR3 loop spans 14 amino acids. The CDR3 coding sequence is TGTGCCAGCAGCCTACCGGGTCGGGCCAACGTCCTGACTTTC. Protein sequence: CASSLPGRANVLTF.

This clonotype was observed a handful of times. The chain couples TRBV12-3 or TRBV12-4 to TRBJ1-1, with D maybe TRBD1 (6 bases). Trimming shortened V by 5 bases and J by 0 bases, and 10 bases separated the two germline ends. CDR3 length: 14 amino acids. CDR3 protein: CASSQTGMNTEAFF. CDR3 nucleotides: TGTGCCAGCAGTCAAACAGGGATGAACACTGAAGCTTTCTTT.

The gene calls are TRBV7-6 and TRBJ1-2; possibly TRBD1 for D (6 bases). Germline CDR1 is SGHVS and CDR2 is FNYEAQ. The CDR3 has 14 residues. V gave up 2 bases and J gave up 3 bases, with 10 bases separating them. The CDR3 protein is CASSLWGADYGYTF. CDR3 DNA: TGTGCCAGCAGCTTATGGGGGGCCGACTATGGCTACACCTTC.

The chain uses TRBV6-1 and TRBJ1-4, with 9 nucleotides matching TRBD1. Germline V CDR1 and CDR2: MNHNS, SASEGT. With V trimmed by 6 bases and J by 8 bases, 13 bases remained unmatched. The CDR3 totals 16 residues. CDR3 nucleotide sequence: TGTGCCAGCAGCGGCTCCGGGACAGGGTTATTGGAAAAACTGTTTTTT. It codes for CASSGSGTGLLEKLFF.

This clonotype was counted only a few times. The rearrangement links TRBV25-1 to TRBJ1-6, with a weak D call TRBD1 (5 bases). CDR1 and CDR2 (germline): MGHDK, SYGVNS. V was pared by 4 bases and J by 8 bases, with 12 bases between. The CDR3 length is 14 residues. The CDR3, as DNA: TGTGCCAGCAGTGCAACGACAGCTTATTCACCCCTCCACTTT. The encoded protein is CASSATTAYSPLHF. Full variable domain (rest looked up from reference TRBV25-1 and TRBJ1-6): EADIYQTPRYLVIGTGKKITLECSQTMGHDKMYWYQQDPGMELHLIHYSYGVNSTEKGDLSSESTVSRIRTEHFPLTLESARPSHTSQYLCASSATTAYSPLHFGNGTRLTVT.

The chain is built from TRBV15 and TRBJ1-2; D is unclear. The CDR3 runs to 14 residues. Germline V CDR1 and CDR2: LNHNV, YYDKDF (reference sequence). The V and J ends lost 1 base and 8 bases respectively, with 14 bases between them. The CDR3 DNA follows: TGTGCCACCAGCAGAGGGGTCAGGACGGACGGCTACACCTTC. Translation gives CATSRGVRTDGYTF.

This clonotype was observed a few times. This rearrangement joins TRBV20-1 to TRBJ1-2; D call uncertain. CDR3 size: 13 residues. Germline loops: CDR1 DFQATT, CDR2 SNEGSKA (reference sequence). Trimming cost V 3 bases and J 7 bases, with 15 bases left between them. The CDR3 reads CSARRPADRGYTF. The CDR3 DNA follows: TGCAGTGCTAGGAGACCGGCCGATCGTGGCTACACCTTC.

J is TRBJ2-1 and V is TRBV12-3 or TRBV12-4; D is possibly TRBD2 (6 bases). The CDR3 is made up of 17 amino acids. V was cut by 4 bases and J by 0 bases, with 16 bases left in between. CDR3 protein: CASSYSPGTYSYNEQFF. Here the CDR3 DNA reads TGTGCCAGCAGTTATAGTCCCGGGACTTACTCCTACAATGAGCAGTTCTTC.

The V gene is TRBV4-1, the J gene TRBJ2-7, with D perhaps matching TRBD1 (5 bases). CDR3 length: 18 amino acids. The germline V gene encodes CDR1 MGHRA and CDR2 YSYEKL. The germline V and J ends were trimmed by 0 bases and 0 bases, with 18 bases remaining between them. In DNA, the CDR3 is TGCGCCAGCAGCCAAGAACCCCAGGGTCCCACCAACTCCTACGAGCAGTACTTC. Translated, it gives CASSQEPQGPTNSYEQYF.

The rearrangement links TRBV5-1 to TRBJ2-1; D is ambiguous. V was cut by 7 bases and J by 8 bases, with 10 bases left in between. Germline V gene lookup returns CDR1 SGHRS and CDR2 YFSETQ. The CDR3 contains 11 residues. CDR3 sequence: CASLSGYEQFF. In DNA, the CDR3 is TGCGCCAGCTTAAGTGGTTATGAGCAGTTCTTC.

The V gene is TRBV29-1, the J gene TRBJ1-2; the D is unclear. This CDR3 is 13 amino acids long. V was clipped by 1 base and J by 3 bases, with 9 bases between them. Germline V gene data show CDR1 as SQVTM and CDR2 as ANQGSEA. The CDR3 nucleotides read TGCAGCGTTGAAGGCGGCAGTCACTATGGCTACACCTTC. Translation gives CSVEGGSHYGYTF.

V is TRBV29-1 and J is TRBJ2-7; no clear D. The tail of the sequence fits TRBJ2-5 better, so the J call may be wrong. The germline CDR1 and CDR2 sequences are SQVTM and ANQGSEA. CDR3 length: 14 residues. The DNA for the CDR3 is TGCAGCGTTGGGCGTGGGTCGGTTGGAGAGACCCAGTACTTC. It yields the protein CSVGRGSVGETQYF.